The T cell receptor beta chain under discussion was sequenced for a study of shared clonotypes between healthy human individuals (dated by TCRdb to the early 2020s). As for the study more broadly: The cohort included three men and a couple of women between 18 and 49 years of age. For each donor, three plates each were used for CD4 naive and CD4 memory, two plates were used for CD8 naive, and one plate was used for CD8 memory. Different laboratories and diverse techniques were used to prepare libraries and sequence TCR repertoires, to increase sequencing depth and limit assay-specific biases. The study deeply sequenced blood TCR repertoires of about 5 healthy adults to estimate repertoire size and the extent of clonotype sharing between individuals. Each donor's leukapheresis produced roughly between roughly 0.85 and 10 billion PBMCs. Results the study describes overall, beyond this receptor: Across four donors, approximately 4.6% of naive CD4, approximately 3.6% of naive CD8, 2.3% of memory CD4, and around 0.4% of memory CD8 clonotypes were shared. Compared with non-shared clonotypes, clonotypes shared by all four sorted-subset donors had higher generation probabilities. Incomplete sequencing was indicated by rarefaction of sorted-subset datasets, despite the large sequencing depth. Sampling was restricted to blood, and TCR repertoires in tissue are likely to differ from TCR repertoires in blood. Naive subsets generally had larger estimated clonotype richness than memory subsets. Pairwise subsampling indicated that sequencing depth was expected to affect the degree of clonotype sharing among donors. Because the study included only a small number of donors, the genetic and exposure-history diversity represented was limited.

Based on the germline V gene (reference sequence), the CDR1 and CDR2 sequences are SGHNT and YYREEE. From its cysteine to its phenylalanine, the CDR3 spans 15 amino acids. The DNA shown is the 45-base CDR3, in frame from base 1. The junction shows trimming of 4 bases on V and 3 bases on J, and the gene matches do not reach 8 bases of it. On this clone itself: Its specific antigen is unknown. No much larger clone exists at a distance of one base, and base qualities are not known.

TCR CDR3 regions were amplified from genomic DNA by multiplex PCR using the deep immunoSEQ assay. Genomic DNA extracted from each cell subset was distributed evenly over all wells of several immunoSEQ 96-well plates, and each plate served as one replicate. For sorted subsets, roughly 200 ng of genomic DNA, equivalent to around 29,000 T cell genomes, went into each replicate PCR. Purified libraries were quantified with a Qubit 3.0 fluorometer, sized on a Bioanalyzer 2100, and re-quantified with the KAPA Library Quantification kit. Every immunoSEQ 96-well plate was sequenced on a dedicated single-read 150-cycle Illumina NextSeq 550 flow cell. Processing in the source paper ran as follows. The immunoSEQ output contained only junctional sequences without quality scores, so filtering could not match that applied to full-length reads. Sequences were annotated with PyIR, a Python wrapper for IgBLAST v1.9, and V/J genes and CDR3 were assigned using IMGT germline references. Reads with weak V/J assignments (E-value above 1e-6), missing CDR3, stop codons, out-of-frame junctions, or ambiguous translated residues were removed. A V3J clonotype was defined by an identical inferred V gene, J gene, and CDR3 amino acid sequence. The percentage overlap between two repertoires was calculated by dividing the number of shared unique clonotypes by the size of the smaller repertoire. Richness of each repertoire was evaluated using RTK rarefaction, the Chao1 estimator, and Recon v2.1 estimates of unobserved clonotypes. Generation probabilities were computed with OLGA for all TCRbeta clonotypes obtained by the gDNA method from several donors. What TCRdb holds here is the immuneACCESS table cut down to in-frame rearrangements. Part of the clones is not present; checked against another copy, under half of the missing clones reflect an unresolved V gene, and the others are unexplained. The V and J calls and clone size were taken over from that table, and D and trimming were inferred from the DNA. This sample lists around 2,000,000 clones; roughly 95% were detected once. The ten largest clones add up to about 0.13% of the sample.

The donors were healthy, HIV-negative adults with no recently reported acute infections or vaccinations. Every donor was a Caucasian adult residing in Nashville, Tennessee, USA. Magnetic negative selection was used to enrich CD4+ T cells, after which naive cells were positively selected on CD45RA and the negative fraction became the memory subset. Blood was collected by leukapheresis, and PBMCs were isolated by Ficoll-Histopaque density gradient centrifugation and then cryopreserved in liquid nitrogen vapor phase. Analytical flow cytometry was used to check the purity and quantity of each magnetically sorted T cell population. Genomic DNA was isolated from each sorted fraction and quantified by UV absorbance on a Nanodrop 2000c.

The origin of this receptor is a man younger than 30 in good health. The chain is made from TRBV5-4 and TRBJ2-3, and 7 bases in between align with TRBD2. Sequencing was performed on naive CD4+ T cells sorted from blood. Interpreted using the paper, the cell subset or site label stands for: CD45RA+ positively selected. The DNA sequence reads TGTGCCAGCAGCCCACGGGGGGAGCGAACAGATACGCAGTATTTT. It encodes CASSPRGERTDTQYF.